Below are 32 T cell receptor beta chains sequenced from a single sample in a study of shared clonotypes between healthy human individuals. Terminally differentiated effector memory CD45RA+ cells were excluded by CCR7 positive selection of CD45RO-negative cells. Sequencing was performed with immunoSEQ multiplex PCR; in TCRdb, only in-frame clones are kept and a portion is missing. The repertoire holds about 2 million clones, about 94% seen once, with around 1% in the top ten. Sample: naive CD8+ T cells sorted from blood. These receptors came from a man younger than 30 in good health.

The CDR3 nucleotides are TGTGCCTACACCGGACTAGCCCACCACAATGAGCAGTTCTTC. Its translation is CAYTGLAHHNEQFF. This chain joins TRBV30 and TRBJ2-1; 8 bases map to TRBD2. V trimming: 7 bases; J trimming: 5 bases; junction bases outside the gene matches: 10. This CDR3 region has 14 residues. The germline V gene encodes CDR1 GTSNPN and CDR2 SVGIG (reference sequence).

For this clone: The sample has other DNA sequences that encode this CDR3 too. The V and J genes are TRBV27 and TRBJ1-1; 9 nucleotides match TRBD1. The germline CDR1 and CDR2 sequences are MNHEY and SMNVEV (reference sequence). The CDR3 contains 14 residues. V was clipped by 4 bases and J by 4 bases; unmatched bases: 4. The CDR3 loop is CASSSTGGGTEAFF. CDR3 sequence (DNA): TGTGCCAGCAGTTCCACAGGGGGCGGCACTGAAGCTTTCTTT.

The chain couples TRBV5-6 to TRBJ2-7; 9 positions agree with TRBD1. V was clipped by 6 bases and J by 4 bases; unmatched bases: 8. Germline V lookup: CDR1 SGHDT, CDR2 YYEEEE. CDR3 size: 14 residues. The CDR3 DNA reads as TGTGCCAGCACCATCGGGACAGGGCGGTACGAGCAGTACTTC. This codes for CASTIGTGRYEQYF.

The rearrangement uses TRBV7-9 and TRBJ2-5; 7 nucleotides align to TRBD1. With 1 base clipped from V and 1 base from J, the junction kept 3 bases outside the gene matches. The CDR3 spans 15 residues. Per the germline V gene, CDR1 is SEHNR and CDR2 is FQNEAQ (reference sequence). CDR3 protein: CASSLETGTQETQYF. Written as DNA, the CDR3 is TGTGCCAGCAGCTTAGAGACAGGGACCCAAGAGACCCAGTACTTC.

The genes are TRBV2 and TRBJ2-2, with D perhaps TRBD1 (6 bases). There are 15 residues in the CDR3. Trimming cost V 1 base and J 11 bases, with 17 bases left between them. Germline CDR1 and CDR2: SNHLY and FYNNEI. The CDR3 nucleotides read TGTGCCAGCAGTGAAGTAACAGGGATACACCTTGAGCTGTTTTTT. Its translation: CASSEVTGIHLELFF. Drawing the rest from reference TRBV2 and TRBJ2-2, the complete variable domain is EPEVTQTPSHQVTQMGQEVILRCVPISNHLYFYWYRQILGQKVEFLVSFYNNEISEKSEIFDDQFSVERPDGSNFTLKIRSTKLEDSAMYFCASSEVTGIHLELFFGEGSRLTVL.

This chain links TRBV4-1 with TRBJ2-3; D assignment may be TRBD1 or TRBD2 (5 bases each). Between the trimmed V and J ends, which lost 2 bases and 4 bases, there was a span of 19 bases. The CDR3 is 17 amino acids. CDR1 is MGHRA, CDR2 YSYEKL, per germline. The CDR3 is CASSQLFRGALPDTQYF. The CDR3 DNA reads TGCGCCAGCAGCCAACTCTTCCGAGGGGCCCTCCCAGATACGCAGTATTTT.

This clone has only one observation. This chain joins TRBV4-1 and TRBJ2-2, with 9 bases fitting TRBD1. V lost 1 base and J lost 4; bases outside the gene matches: 7. In germline, CDR1 is MGHRA, CDR2 YSYEKL. The CDR3 is made up of 17 amino acids. Here the CDR3 DNA reads TGCGCCAGCAGCCAAGTAAAGGGACAGGGTCGCACCGGGGAGCTGTTTTTT. It encodes CASSQVKGQGRTGELFF.

CDR3 nucleotides: TGTGCCAGCTCTGCAGGGATGAACACTGAAGCTTTCTTT. Its translation is CASSAGMNTEAFF. The genes are TRBV27 and TRBJ1-1; possible D gene TRBD1, 5 bases. CDR3 length: 13 amino acids. Per germline, CDR1 MNHEY and CDR2 SMNVEV (reference sequence). Trimming left V 8 bases short and J 0 bases short, with 10 bases between.

The CDR3 protein is CASGLAGGPEQYF. The CDR3, as DNA: TGTGCCTCAGGACTAGCGGGAGGGCCGGAGCAGTACTTC. V is TRBV30 and J is TRBJ2-7; 15 bases fit TRBD2. Germline CDR1 reads GTSNPN; CDR2 reads SVGIG (reference sequence). The CDR3 covers 13 residues. The ends lost 7 bases at V and 7 bases at J; junction bases unmatched: 5.

The chain combines TRBV5-5 with TRBJ1-6, with no clear D. CDR1 is SGHKS, CDR2 YYEKEE, per germline (reference sequence). This CDR3 comprises 16 residues. V shed 0 bases and J shed 0 bases, with 7 bases lying between them. The CDR3 coding sequence is TGTGCCAGCAGCTTGGATGAGAGCTCCTATAATTCACCCCTCCACTTT. It encodes CASSLDESSYNSPLHF.

This clone has a handful of counts. This chain joins TRBV29-1 and TRBJ2-7, with 7 bases that match TRBD2. V shed 2 bases and J 7 bases; nucleotides not matched to a gene: 8. The CDR3 sequence is 13 residues long. Per the germline V gene, CDR1 is SQVTM and CDR2 is ANQGSEA. In DNA, the CDR3 is TGCAGCGTTGAAACCGTCGGGGGAGGGGAGCAGTACTTC. Protein product: CSVETVGGGEQYF.

The rearrangement links TRBV16 to TRBJ2-7; D unresolved. CDR1 is KGHSY and CDR2 is FQNENV in the germline V gene. V lost 0 bases to trimming and J lost 5 bases, with 8 bases between them. The CDR3 loop spans 13 amino acids. CDR3 sequence: CASSQSSVNEQYF. In DNA form, the CDR3 reads TGTGCCAGCAGCCAATCTTCGGTTAACGAGCAGTACTTC.

This clone was recorded only once. This rearrangement joins TRBV7-2 to TRBJ2-7, with unresolved D. This CDR3 is built from 11 residues. V lost 5 bases, J lost 4 bases, and 6 bases lay in between. Germline V gene data show CDR1 as SGHTA and CDR2 as FQGNSA. Here the CDR3 reads CASSTSYEQYF. CDR3 in DNA: TGTGCCAGCAGCACCTCTTACGAGCAGTACTTC. Drawing the rest from reference TRBV7-2 and TRBJ2-7, the complete variable domain is GAGVSQSPSNKVTEKGKDVELRCDPISGHTALYWYRQSLGQGLEFLIYFQGNSAPDKSGLPSDRFSAERTGGSVSTLTIQRTQQEDSAVYLCASSTSYEQYFGPGTRLTVT.

This chain joins TRBV9 and TRBJ1-2; 10 bases map to TRBD1. The CDR3 is 19 amino acids. With V trimmed by 3 bases and J by 6 bases, 20 bases remained unmatched. Germline-derived CDR1 and CDR2 are SGDLS and YYNGEE. The CDR3 here is CASSEGHWGTGVLGDGYTF. For the CDR3, the DNA is TGTGCCAGCAGCGAGGGCCATTGGGGGACAGGGGTCCTCGGTGATGGCTACACCTTC.

The chain couples TRBV11-2 to TRBJ2-7, with D perhaps given as TRBD1 or TRBD2 (5 bases each). The V gene's germline CDR1 is SGHAT and CDR2 FQNNGV. The CDR3 has 17 amino acids. V was shortened by 2 bases and J by 6 bases, with 23 bases between the two germline ends. CDR3 residues: CASSLTGFQVRGSEQYF. The CDR3 coding sequence is TGTGCCAGCAGCTTAACAGGTTTCCAGGTCCGGGGAAGCGAGCAGTACTTC.

The chain uses TRBV28 and TRBJ1-2, with 7 bases aligning to TRBD1. CDR3 length: 13 residues. Germline V CDR1 and CDR2: MDHEN, SYDVKM. After removal of 8 bases from V and 3 bases from J, the junction contained 6 bases not matched to a gene. The CDR3 region has the DNA TGTGCCAGCCAAAACACAGGGGACTATGGCTACACCTTC. It is translated as CASQNTGDYGYTF.

The chain uses TRBV7-2 and TRBJ2-1; D is possibly TRBD2 (5 bases). CDR1 and CDR2 from the germline V gene are SGHTA and FQGNSA. There are 15 residues in the CDR3. Trimming took 5 bases from V and 0 from J, leaving 11 bases between them. The CDR3 coding sequence is TGTGCCAGCAGCACGGACTCTAGCTCCTACAATGAGCAGTTCTTC. Amino acids: CASSTDSSSYNEQFF.

The V gene is TRBV30, the J gene TRBJ1-4; a possible D gene is TRBD1 (5 bases). V shed 0 bases and J shed 2 bases, with 10 bases lying between them. The germline gives CDR1 GTSNPN, CDR2 SVGIG (reference sequence). The CDR3 has 15 amino acids. The CDR3, as DNA: TGTGCCTGGAGTGTATTAGGGGTTACTAATGAAAAACTGTTTTTT. Translating gives CAWSVLGVTNEKLFF. Using reference TRBV30 and TRBJ1-4 for the parts outside the CDR3, the full variable domain is SQTIHQWPATLVQPVGSPLSLECTVEGTSNPNLYWYRQAAGRGLQLLFYSVGIGQISSEVPQNLSASRPQDRQFILSSKKLLLSDSGFYLCAWSVLGVTNEKLFFGSGTQLSVL.

The chain recombines TRBV7-9 with TRBJ1-1; maybe TRBD1 (5 bases). Deletions cut 6 bases from V and 3 bases from J, with 14 bases between. The germline V gene encodes CDR1 SEHNR and CDR2 FQNEAQ (reference sequence). There are 14 residues in the CDR3. The DNA for the CDR3 is TGTGCCAGCAGTCTGCGGGGCGGGGACACTGAAGCTTTCTTT. This encodes CASSLRGGDTEAFF.

The chain employs TRBV30 and TRBJ2-1; TRBD2 aligns across 8 bases. This CDR3 has 14 residues. Germline values: CDR1 GTSNPN, CDR2 SVGIG (reference sequence). V lost 6 bases and J lost 1; bases outside the gene matches: 5. The CDR3 DNA reads TGTGCCTGCCAACTAGCGGCATCCTACAATGAGCAGTTCTTC. Protein: CACQLAASYNEQFF.

This chain connects TRBV4-2 to TRBJ2-1, with a weak D call TRBD1 (5 bases). The CDR3 is made up of 13 amino acids. Germline V gives CDR1 LGHNA, CDR2 YNFKEQ. Trimming took off 0 bases at V and 7 bases at J, with 7 bases between the two ends. CDR3 sequence (DNA): TGTGCCAGCAGCCAAGAGGCAGGGAATGAGCAGTTCTTC. This codes for CASSQEAGNEQFF.

This rearrangement joins TRBV6-6 to TRBJ2-1; D not resolved. CDR3 length: 13 amino acids. V was shortened by 6 bases and J by 1 base, with 7 bases between the two germline ends. The germline V gene has CDR1 MNHNY and CDR2 SVGAGI (reference sequence). CDR3 residues: CASRHRSYNEQFF. The CDR3 coding sequence is TGTGCCAGCAGGCACCGATCCTACAATGAGCAGTTCTTC.

The chain is built from TRBV9 and TRBJ2-7, with TRBD1 identical over 9 bases. V lost 0 bases, J lost 6 bases, and 4 bases stayed unmatched. Germline V lookup: CDR1 SGDLS, CDR2 YYNGEE. The CDR3 contains 14 residues. The CDR3 nucleotides read TGTGCCAGCAGCGTAGAGGGGACAGGGACCGAGCAGTACTTC. Residues: CASSVEGTGTEQYF.

This clone was found once. The J gene is TRBJ2-7, the V gene TRBV18; no definite D call. Germline V lookup: CDR1 KGHSH, CDR2 LQKENI. Trimming left V 3 bases short and J 1 base short, with 16 bases between. The CDR3 length is 16 residues. CDR3 bases: TGTGCCAGCTCACCCCCTCTACCAGATTGGTCCTACGAGCAGTACTTC. It codes for CASSPPLPDWSYEQYF. Variable domain in full (rest from reference TRBV18 and TRBJ2-7): NAGVMQNPRHLVRRRGQEARLRCSPMKGHSHVYWYRQLPEEGLKFMVYLQKENIIDESGMPKERFSAEFPKEGPSILRIQQVVRGDSAAYFCASSPPLPDWSYEQYFGPGTRLTVT.

The gene calls are TRBV27 and TRBJ2-7; TRBD2 aligns across 10 bases. The CDR3 has 15 amino acids. Germline values: CDR1 MNHEY, CDR2 SMNVEV (reference sequence). V dropped 4 bases and J dropped 4; count of bases not matched to a gene: 7. The CDR3 protein is CASSSLAGVRYEQYF. The CDR3 DNA is TGTGCCAGCAGTTCCCTAGCGGGAGTCAGATACGAGCAGTACTTC.

This clone was observed once. This sample also contains other DNA sequences that code for the same CDR3. The chain recombines TRBV19 with TRBJ2-7, with 7 nucleotides matching TRBD2. V shed 5 bases and J 2 bases; nucleotides not matched to a gene: 3. Germline V gene lookup returns CDR1 LNHDA and CDR2 SQIVND (reference sequence). CDR3 length: 13 residues. The CDR3 protein is CASSGGVPYEQYF. The CDR3 DNA follows: TGTGCCAGTAGTGGGGGGGTCCCCTACGAGCAGTACTTC. Full variable domain (remainder filled in from reference TRBV19 and TRBJ2-7): DGGITQSPKYLFRKEGQNVTLSCEQNLNHDAMYWYRQDPGQGLRLIYYSQIVNDFQKGDIAEGYSVSREKKESFPLTVTSAQKNPTAFYLCASSGGVPYEQYFGPGTRLTVT.

V gene TRBV6-5 combines with J gene TRBJ2-1; 15 nucleotides line up with TRBD2. The CDR3 length is 15 residues. Germline trimming cut 6 bases from V and 6 bases from J; bases unmatched to any gene: 3. In germline, CDR1 is MNHEY, CDR2 SVGAGI. The CDR3 DNA reads as TGTGCCAGCAGAATGGGACTAGCGGGAGGCAATGAGCAGTTCTTC. As protein: CASRMGLAGGNEQFF.

This chain connects TRBV9 to TRBJ2-7; tentative D call: TRBD2 (6 bases). Germline V gives CDR1 SGDLS, CDR2 YYNGEE. The CDR3 spans 14 residues. Trimming cost V 3 bases and J 2 bases, with 12 bases left between them. DNA of the CDR3: TGTGCCAGCAGCGCCGGGAGCCAGACCTACGAGCAGTACTTC. Translating gives CASSAGSQTYEQYF.

The rearrangement links TRBV5-5 to TRBJ1-2, with D possibly TRBD1 on 5 matching bases. The CDR3 length is 13 residues. From germline, CDR1 is SGHKS and CDR2 YYEKEE (reference sequence). Trimming removed 3 bases at V and 1 base at J, with 7 bases between. The CDR3 sequence: CASSSDSNYGYTF. The CDR3 DNA reads as TGTGCCAGCAGCTCCGACAGTAACTATGGCTACACCTTC.

V usage is TRBV7-9 and J usage is TRBJ1-5, with TRBD1 matching 8 bases. Germline V lookup: CDR1 SEHNR, CDR2 FQNEAQ (reference sequence). The trim removed 1 base at V and 7 bases at J, leaving 6 bases unmatched. CDR3 length equals 15 residues. CDR3: CASSLGTGTGQPQHF. CDR3 DNA: TGTGCCAGCAGCTTAGGGACAGGGACGGGGCAGCCCCAGCATTTT.

About this clone itself: The same CDR3 arises from other DNA sequences in this sample as well. CDR3 sequence (DNA): TGTGCCAGCAGCTCTACCGGGACTGTCTACGAGCAGTACTTC. Amino acid sequence: CASSSTGTVYEQYF. The chain carries TRBV5-6 and TRBJ2-7, with D possibly matching TRBD2 (6 bases). The ends were cut back, 3 bases at V and 3 bases at J, with 13 bases in the middle. The CDR3 contains 14 residues. Germline CDR1 reads SGHDT; CDR2 reads YYEEEE.

The table lists this clone with a count of one. Other DNA variants within this sample encode the same CDR3. CDR3 region: CASSVGGGYEQFF. DNA of the CDR3: TGTGCCAGCAGCGTAGGCGGGGGCTATGAGCAGTTCTTC. The chain carries TRBV9 and TRBJ2-1; perhaps TRBD2 as D (7 bases). Trimming removed 0 bases from V and 8 bases from J, with 9 bases in between. CDR1 and CDR2 (germline): SGDLS, YYNGEE. The CDR3 is made up of 13 amino acids.